These T cell receptor beta chains were read from a single sample in a study of metastatic and nonmetastatic thyroid tumors. TCRdb reassembled clones from the PCR reads with MiXCR. In the table there are approximately 79,000 clones, 8.6% of which are singletons. The source material was blood. The receptors stem from a female donor with papillary thyroid cancer or a benign thyroid nodule (not recorded which). Some clones in this sample may be carry-over from other donors' samples. CDR3s include the opening cysteine and the closing phenylalanine or tryptophan. Each record gives: CDR3 protein, CDR3 DNA, D gene, J gene, V gene, clone size. The D gene is left open where the match is weak. A row's size may be missing; if present it is once, few, many or a size class.

CDR3aa: CASSTRQGATEAFF
CDR3nt: TGTGCCAGCAGCACCCGACAGGGGGCAACTGAAGCTTTCTTT
d_gene: TRBD1
j_gene: TRBJ1-1
v_gene: TRBV3-1
abundance: many

CDR3aa: CASSLAGQGTEAFF
CDR3nt: TGCGCCAGCAGCTTGGCAGGTCAGGGCACTGAAGCTTTCTTT
d_gene: -
j_gene: TRBJ1-1
v_gene: TRBV5-1
abundance: many

CDR3aa: CASSPTGGVRGYTF
CDR3nt: TGTGCCAGCAGCCCGACGGGGGGTGTGAGGGGCTACACCTTC
d_gene: -
j_gene: TRBJ1-2
v_gene: TRBV7-2
abundance: -

CDR3aa: CASSQGHGSYEQYF
CDR3nt: TGTGCCAGCAGCCAAGGGCACGGCTCCTACGAGCAGTACTTC
d_gene: -
j_gene: TRBJ2-7
v_gene: TRBV3-1
abundance: many

CDR3aa: CASSLSVGGQPQHF
CDR3nt: TGTGCCAGCAGTTTATCGGTGGGGGGACAGCCCCAGCATTTT
d_gene: -
j_gene: TRBJ1-5
v_gene: TRBV27
abundance: few

CDR3aa: CASSSKPSNQPQHF
CDR3nt: TGTGCCAGCAGTTCAAAACCCAGCAATCAGCCCCAGCATTTT
d_gene: -
j_gene: TRBJ1-5
v_gene: TRBV28
abundance: many

CDR3aa: CASSDVGASTDTQYF
CDR3nt: TGCGCCAGCAGCGATGTGGGGGCTAGCACAGATACGCAGTATTTT
d_gene: -
j_gene: TRBJ2-3
v_gene: TRBV5-1
abundance: many

CDR3aa: CASSLGTTGGSPLHF
CDR3nt: TGTGCCAGCAGCCTTGGGACAACGGGGGGTTCACCCCTCCACTTT
d_gene: -
j_gene: TRBJ1-6
v_gene: TRBV6-1
abundance: many

CDR3aa: CASIPGLAGCADTQYF
CDR3nt: TGTGCCAGCATCCCGGGACTAGCGGGGTGTGCAGATACGCAGTATTTT
d_gene: TRBD2
j_gene: TRBJ2-3
v_gene: TRBV6-2/TRBV6-3
abundance: -

CDR3aa: CASSFGGGAALNIQYF
CDR3nt: TGTGCCAGCAGCTTCGGCGGGGGGGCAGCGTTAAACATTCAGTACTTC
d_gene: TRBD2
j_gene: TRBJ2-4
v_gene: TRBV7-2
abundance: few

CDR3aa: CASSEQGGEQYF
CDR3nt: TGTGCCAGCAGTGAACAGGGAGGCGAGCAGTACTTC
d_gene: -
j_gene: TRBJ2-7
v_gene: TRBV6-1
abundance: many

CDR3aa: CAWSVRGEGVTSPLHF
CDR3nt: TGTGCCTGGAGTGTACGGGGGGAAGGGGTTACTTCACCCCTCCACTTT
d_gene: -
j_gene: TRBJ1-6
v_gene: TRBV30
abundance: few

CDR3aa: CASSELGAGTEAFF
CDR3nt: TGTGCCAGCAGTGAGTTGGGGGCTGGCACTGAAGCTTTCTTT
d_gene: -
j_gene: TRBJ1-1
v_gene: TRBV6-4
abundance: many

CDR3aa: CASSIDTRATDTQYF
CDR3nt: TGTGCCAGTAGTATAGACACCCGAGCCACAGATACGCAGTATTTT
d_gene: -
j_gene: TRBJ2-3
v_gene: TRBV19
abundance: many

CDR3aa: CASSWPGTDTQYF
CDR3nt: TGTGCCAGCAGCTGGCCGGGCACAGATACGCAGTATTTT
d_gene: -
j_gene: TRBJ2-3
v_gene: TRBV7-9
abundance: many

CDR3aa: CASSQTNNEQFF
CDR3nt: TGTGCCAGCAGTCAGACAAACAATGAGCAGTTCTTC
d_gene: -
j_gene: TRBJ2-1
v_gene: TRBV27
abundance: large

CDR3aa: CASSSSAGGSDTQYF
CDR3nt: TGTGCCAGCAGCTCCTCAGCGGGGGGCTCAGATACGCAGTATTTT
d_gene: TRBD2
j_gene: TRBJ2-3
v_gene: TRBV9
abundance: many

CDR3aa: CASSLGVIHEQFF
CDR3nt: TGCGCCAGCAGCTTGGGGGTTATTCATGAGCAGTTCTTC
d_gene: -
j_gene: TRBJ2-1
v_gene: TRBV5-1
abundance: many

CDR3aa: CASSSGTGDLHF
CDR3nt: TGTGCCAGCAGCTCCGGGACAGGGGACCTCCACTTT
d_gene: TRBD1
j_gene: TRBJ1-6
v_gene: TRBV9
abundance: few

CDR3aa: CASSLVAGGTTGELFF
CDR3nt: TGTGCCAGCAGCTTAGTGGCGGGGGGAACCACCGGGGAGCTGTTTTTT
d_gene: TRBD2
j_gene: TRBJ2-2
v_gene: TRBV11-1
abundance: many

CDR3aa: CASSLGSFGETQYF
CDR3nt: TGTGCCAGCAGTTTAGGCTCTTTCGGGGAGACCCAGTACTTC
d_gene: -
j_gene: TRBJ2-5
v_gene: TRBV12-3/TRBV12-4
abundance: many

CDR3aa: CASKGRVDTGELFF
CDR3nt: TGTGCCAGCAAGGGGAGGGTGGACACCGGGGAGCTGTTTTTT
d_gene: TRBD2
j_gene: TRBJ2-2
v_gene: TRBV27
abundance: many

CDR3aa: CASGQGAYNSPLHF
CDR3nt: TGTGCCAGCGGACAGGGGGCTTATAATTCACCCCTCCACTTT
d_gene: TRBD1
j_gene: TRBJ1-6
v_gene: TRBV9
abundance: few

CDR3aa: CASSQAPDTMNTEAFF
CDR3nt: TGCGCCAGCAGCCAAGCCCCGGACACGATGAACACTGAAGCTTTCTTT
d_gene: -
j_gene: TRBJ1-1
v_gene: TRBV5-1
abundance: many

CDR3aa: CASSVRVPNEKLFF
CDR3nt: TGTGCCAGCAGTGTACGGGTTCCTAATGAAAAACTGTTTTTT
d_gene: -
j_gene: TRBJ1-4
v_gene: TRBV2
abundance: -

CDR3aa: CASILGRIRYGYTF
CDR3nt: TGTGCCAGCATCCTGGGACGGATACGTTATGGCTACACCTTC
d_gene: -
j_gene: TRBJ1-2
v_gene: TRBV6-1
abundance: -

CDR3aa: CASRGGLAEDSPLHF
CDR3nt: TGTGCCAGCAGGGGGGGCTTGGCAGAGGATTCACCCCTCCACTTT
d_gene: -
j_gene: TRBJ1-6
v_gene: TRBV6-1
abundance: many

CDR3aa: CSARDRNSYEQYF
CDR3nt: TGCAGTGCTCGTGACAGGAATTCCTACGAGCAGTACTTC
d_gene: -
j_gene: TRBJ2-7
v_gene: TRBV20-1
abundance: many

CDR3aa: CASSQARYEQFF
CDR3nt: TGTGCCAGCAGCCAAGCCAGATATGAGCAGTTCTTC
d_gene: -
j_gene: TRBJ2-1
v_gene: TRBV3-1
abundance: -

CDR3aa: CASSLTDGELFF
CDR3nt: TGTGCCAGCAGCTTGACGGACGGGGAGCTGTTTTTT
d_gene: -
j_gene: TRBJ2-2
v_gene: TRBV7-2
abundance: many

CDR3aa: CASRSTRGNTGELFF
CDR3nt: TGTGCCAGTAGGTCTACCAGGGGCAATACCGGGGAGCTGTTTTTT
d_gene: -
j_gene: TRBJ2-2
v_gene: TRBV11-2
abundance: -

CDR3aa: CSARTDSYEQYF
CDR3nt: TGCAGTGCTAGGACCGACTCCTACGAGCAGTACTTC
d_gene: -
j_gene: TRBJ2-7
v_gene: TRBV20-1
abundance: many

CDR3aa: CASSPVQWASDTQYF
CDR3nt: TGCGCCAGCAGCCCTGTACAGTGGGCGTCGGATACGCAGTATTTT
d_gene: -
j_gene: TRBJ2-3
v_gene: TRBV5-1
abundance: -

CDR3aa: CASSWDGELFF
CDR3nt: TGTGCCAGCAGTTGGGACGGGGAGCTGTTTTTT
d_gene: -
j_gene: TRBJ2-2
v_gene: TRBV6-1
abundance: many

CDR3aa: CSARKGGAYTEAFF
CDR3nt: TGCAGTGCTAGAAAGGGGGGGGCGTACACTGAAGCTTTCTTT
d_gene: -
j_gene: TRBJ1-1
v_gene: TRBV20-1
abundance: -

CDR3aa: CSADENTEAFF
CDR3nt: TGCAGCGCTGACGAGAACACTGAAGCTTTCTTT
d_gene: -
j_gene: TRBJ1-1
v_gene: TRBV29-1
abundance: -

CDR3aa: CASSLAPSVVEQYF
CDR3nt: TGTGCCAGCAGCTTGGCCCCATCGGTTGTAGAGCAGTACTTC
d_gene: -
j_gene: TRBJ2-7
v_gene: TRBV5-6
abundance: many

CDR3aa: CASSWTQNTEAFF
CDR3nt: TGCGCCAGCAGCTGGACACAGAACACTGAAGCTTTCTTT
d_gene: -
j_gene: TRBJ1-1
v_gene: TRBV5-1
abundance: many

CDR3aa: CASSPFDGSSGDTQYF
CDR3nt: TGTGCCAGCTCACCCTTCGACGGTAGTTCGGGAGATACGCAGTATTTT
d_gene: -
j_gene: TRBJ2-3
v_gene: TRBV18
abundance: many

CDR3aa: CSASKGQLNTEAFF
CDR3nt: TGCAGTGCTAGTAAAGGACAGTTGAACACTGAAGCTTTCTTT
d_gene: -
j_gene: TRBJ1-1
v_gene: TRBV20-1
abundance: many

CDR3aa: CASSAGLAGLVTGELFF
CDR3nt: TGTGCCAGCAGTGCGGGACTAGCGGGGTTGGTGACCGGGGAGCTGTTTTTT
d_gene: TRBD2
j_gene: TRBJ2-2
v_gene: TRBV6-1
abundance: many

CDR3aa: CASSPAYEQYF
CDR3nt: TGTGCCAGCAGCCCCGCCTACGAGCAGTACTTC
d_gene: -
j_gene: TRBJ2-7
v_gene: TRBV5-5
abundance: many

CDR3aa: CASSYRVDEQFF
CDR3nt: TGCGCCAGCAGCTACAGGGTGGATGAGCAGTTCTTC
d_gene: -
j_gene: TRBJ2-1
v_gene: TRBV5-1
abundance: -

CDR3aa: CASSPQGPSYEQYF
CDR3nt: TGTGCCAGCAGTCCCCAGGGACCGTCCTACGAGCAGTACTTC
d_gene: -
j_gene: TRBJ2-7
v_gene: TRBV27
abundance: -

CDR3aa: CSAREAGDVQPQHF
CDR3nt: TGCAGTGCTAGAGAGGCAGGGGATGTTCAGCCCCAGCATTTT
d_gene: -
j_gene: TRBJ1-5
v_gene: TRBV20-1
abundance: many

CDR3aa: CASSFSGGPLNEQFF
CDR3nt: TGTGCCAGCAGCTTTTCGGGGGGGCCTTTGAATGAGCAGTTCTTC
d_gene: TRBD2
j_gene: TRBJ2-1
v_gene: TRBV7-6
abundance: -

CDR3aa: CASSPPTGAGNTIYF
CDR3nt: TGTGCCAGCAGCCCGCCGACAGGGGCTGGAAACACCATATATTTT
d_gene: TRBD1
j_gene: TRBJ1-3
v_gene: TRBV7-9
abundance: many